The sequence of this T cell receptor beta chain was determined in a study of blood T cells in healthy people across ages. V lost 8 bases, J lost 4 bases, and 12 bases lay in between. The length of the CDR3 is 12 residues. The use of a sample-barcoded 5' primer and a J-beta primer mix characterized a second PCR of 7 to 11 cycles. TCRdb reanalysed the 5' RACE reads using MiXCR and keeps one entry per CDR3 protein. The data contain over a million distinct CDR3 sequences, around 39% of them singletons. The sequence was obtained from a woman younger than 30 in good health. This sequence joins TRBV12-3 or TRBV12-4 and TRBJ2-7; D not resolved. The sequenced sample was blood. CDR3 nucleotides: TGTGCCAGCCAAAAGGCGGTATACGAGCAGTACTTC. Encoded protein: CASQKAVYEQYF.